This TCR beta chain derives from a study of T cells in Graves' hyperthyroidism and ophthalmopathy. Amplification of TCR beta CDR3 regions was performed using RNA transcripts as template. The HTBI set primed first-round TCR CDR3 RT-PCR. TCRdb re-analysed the multiplex PCR reads in MiXCR, keeping a single row per CDR3 protein. The profile shows about 350,000 distinct CDR3 sequences, around 14% of them singletons. Findings of the study overall: Most thyroid clonotypes expanded above 0.001 appeared in blood too. By a 13 V-J model, ophthalmopathy was set apart from stable hyperthyroidism.

Graves' hyperthyroidism without ophthalmopathy progression within 18 months was termed stable. Using approximately 10 ml of fresh peripheral blood, PBMCs were prepared. Germline V lookup: CDR1 DFQATT, CDR2 SNEGSKA (reference sequence). Between the trimmed V and J ends, which lost 6 bases and 3 bases, there was a span of 15 bases. The CDR3 has 13 amino acids. In regard to this clonotype: Its antigen is not identified.

The source material was blood. The chain uses TRBV20-1 and TRBJ2-7; TRBD2 is a possible D gene (5 bases). The source of this sequence is a woman in her thirties with Graves' hyperthyroidism. The chain's CDR3 is CSAAGPGLYEQYF. The CDR3 DNA reads as TGCAGTGCCGCCGGGCCAGGACTCTACGAGCAGTACTTC.